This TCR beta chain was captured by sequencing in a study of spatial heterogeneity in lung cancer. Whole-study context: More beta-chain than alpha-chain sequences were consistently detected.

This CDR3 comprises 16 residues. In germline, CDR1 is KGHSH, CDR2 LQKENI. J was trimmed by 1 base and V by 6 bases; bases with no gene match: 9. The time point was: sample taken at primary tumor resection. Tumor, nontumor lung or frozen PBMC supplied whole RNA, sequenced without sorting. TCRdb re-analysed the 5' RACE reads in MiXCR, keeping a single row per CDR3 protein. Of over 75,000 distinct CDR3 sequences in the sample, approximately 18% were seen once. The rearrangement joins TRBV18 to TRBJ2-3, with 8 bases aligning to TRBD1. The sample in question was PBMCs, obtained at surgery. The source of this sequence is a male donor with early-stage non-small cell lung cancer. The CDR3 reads CASSSTGEWGTDTQYF. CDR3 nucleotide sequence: TGTGCCAGCTCCTCGACAGGGGAGTGGGGCACAGATACGCAGTATTTT.